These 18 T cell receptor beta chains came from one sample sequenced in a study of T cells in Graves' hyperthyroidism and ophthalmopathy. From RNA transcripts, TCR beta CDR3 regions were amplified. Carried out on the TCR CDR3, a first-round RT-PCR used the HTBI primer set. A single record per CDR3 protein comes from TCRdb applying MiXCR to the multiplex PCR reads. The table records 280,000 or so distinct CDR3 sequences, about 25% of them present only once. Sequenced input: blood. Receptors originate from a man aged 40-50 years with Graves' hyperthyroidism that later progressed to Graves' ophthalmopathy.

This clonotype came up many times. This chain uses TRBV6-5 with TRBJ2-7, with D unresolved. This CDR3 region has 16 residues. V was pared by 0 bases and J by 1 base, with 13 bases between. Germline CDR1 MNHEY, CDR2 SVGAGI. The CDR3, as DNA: TGTGCCAGCAGTTACTCTTTAGATCGCTTTTCCTACGAGCAGTACTTC. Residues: CASSYSLDRFSYEQYF.

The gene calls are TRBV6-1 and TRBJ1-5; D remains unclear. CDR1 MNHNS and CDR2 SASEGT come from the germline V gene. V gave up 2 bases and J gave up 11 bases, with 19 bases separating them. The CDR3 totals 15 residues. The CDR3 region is CASSESGEGLKAQHF. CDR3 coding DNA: TGTGCCAGCAGTGAAAGCGGGGAGGGCCTAAAGGCCCAGCATTTT.

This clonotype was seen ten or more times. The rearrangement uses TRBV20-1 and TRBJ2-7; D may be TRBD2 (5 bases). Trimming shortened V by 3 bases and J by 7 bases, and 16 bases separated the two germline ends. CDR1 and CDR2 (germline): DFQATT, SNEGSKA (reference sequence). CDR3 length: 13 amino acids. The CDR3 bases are TGCAGTGCTAGGTCAGGATACTCGGGGGAGCAGTACTTC. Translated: CSARSGYSGEQYF.

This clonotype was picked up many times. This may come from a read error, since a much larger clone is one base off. CDR3 in DNA: TGCGCCAGCAGCTTGCGGGGGTCGGCAAACTACGAGCAGCACTTC. Its translation: CASSLRGSANYEQHF. The V gene is TRBV5-1, the J gene TRBJ2-7; a weak D match, TRBD2 (6 bases). CDR1 is SGHRS, CDR2 YFSETQ, per germline. This CDR3 is 15 amino acids long. The complete variable domain, with remaining parts taken from reference TRBV5-1 and TRBJ2-7, reads KAGVTQTPRYLIKTRGQQVTLSCSPISGHRSVSWYQQTPGQGLQFLFEYFSETQRNKGNFPGRFSGRQFSNSRSEMNVSTLELGDSALYLCASSLRGSANYEQHFGPGTRLTVT.

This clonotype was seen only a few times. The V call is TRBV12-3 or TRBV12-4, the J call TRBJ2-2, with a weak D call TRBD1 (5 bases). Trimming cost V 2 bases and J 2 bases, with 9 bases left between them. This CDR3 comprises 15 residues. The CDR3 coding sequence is TGTGCCAGCAGTTTAAGGGGCATCAACACCGGGGAGCTGTTTTTT. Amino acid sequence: CASSLRGINTGELFF.

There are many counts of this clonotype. CDR3 loop: CASSQGGKEETQYF. In DNA, the CDR3 is TGTGCCAGCAGCCAAGGGGGGAAAGAAGAGACCCAGTACTTC. This chain joins TRBV3-1 and TRBJ2-5, with D possibly called TRBD1 or TRBD2 (5 bases each). CDR1 is LGHDT and CDR2 is YNNKEL in the germline V gene (reference sequence). V lost 1 base to trimming and J lost 3 bases, with 9 bases between them. There are 14 residues in the CDR3.

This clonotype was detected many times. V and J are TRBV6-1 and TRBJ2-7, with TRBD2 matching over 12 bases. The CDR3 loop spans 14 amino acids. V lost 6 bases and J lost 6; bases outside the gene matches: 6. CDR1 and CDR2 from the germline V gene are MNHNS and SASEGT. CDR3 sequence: CASRRLAGVPEQYF. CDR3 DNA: TGTGCCAGCAGACGACTAGCGGGAGTCCCCGAGCAGTACTTC.

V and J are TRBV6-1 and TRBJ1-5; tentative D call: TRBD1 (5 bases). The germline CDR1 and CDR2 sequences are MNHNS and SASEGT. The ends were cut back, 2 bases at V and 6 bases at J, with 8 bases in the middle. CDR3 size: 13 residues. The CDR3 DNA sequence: TGTGCCAGCAGTGAAATGAGGGGTCAGCCCCAGCATTTT. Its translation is CASSEMRGQPQHF.

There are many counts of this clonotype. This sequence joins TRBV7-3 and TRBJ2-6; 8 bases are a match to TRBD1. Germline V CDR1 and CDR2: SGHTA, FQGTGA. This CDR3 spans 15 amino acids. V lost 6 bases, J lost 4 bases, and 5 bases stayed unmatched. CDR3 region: CASRRTGYGANVLTF. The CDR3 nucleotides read TGTGCCAGCAGGCGGACAGGGTACGGGGCCAACGTCCTGACTTTC.

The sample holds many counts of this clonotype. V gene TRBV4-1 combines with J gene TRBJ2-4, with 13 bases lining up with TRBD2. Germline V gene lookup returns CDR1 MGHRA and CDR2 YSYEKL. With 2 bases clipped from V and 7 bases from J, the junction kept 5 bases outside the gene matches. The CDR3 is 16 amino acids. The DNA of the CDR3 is TGCGCCAGCAGCCAATTACTAGCGGGAGGGCGGAACATTCAGTACTTC. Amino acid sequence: CASSQLLAGGRNIQYF.

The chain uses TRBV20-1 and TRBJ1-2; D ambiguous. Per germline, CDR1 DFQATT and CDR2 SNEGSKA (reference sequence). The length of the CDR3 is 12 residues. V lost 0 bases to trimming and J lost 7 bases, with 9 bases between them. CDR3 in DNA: TGCAGTGCTAGAGATGAGGAGGTTGGCTACACCTTC. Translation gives CSARDEEVGYTF.

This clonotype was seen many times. The CDR3 region has the DNA TGTGCCAGCAGTTACGATCAGGTGGGGGCGTCGCCCCAGCATTTT. It is translated as CASSYDQVGASPQHF. This chain joins TRBV6-5 and TRBJ1-5, with D perhaps matching TRBD1 (6 bases). V shed 2 bases and J shed 9 bases, with 17 bases lying between them. This CDR3 spans 15 amino acids. Germline CDR1 and CDR2: MNHEY and SVGAGI.

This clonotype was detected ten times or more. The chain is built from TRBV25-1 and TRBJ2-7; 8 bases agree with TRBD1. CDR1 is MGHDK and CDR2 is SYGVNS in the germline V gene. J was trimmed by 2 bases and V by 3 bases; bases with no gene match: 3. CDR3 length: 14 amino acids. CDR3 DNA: TGTGCCAGCAGTGACAGGGGGCGAACCTACGAGCAGTACTTC. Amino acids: CASSDRGRTYEQYF.

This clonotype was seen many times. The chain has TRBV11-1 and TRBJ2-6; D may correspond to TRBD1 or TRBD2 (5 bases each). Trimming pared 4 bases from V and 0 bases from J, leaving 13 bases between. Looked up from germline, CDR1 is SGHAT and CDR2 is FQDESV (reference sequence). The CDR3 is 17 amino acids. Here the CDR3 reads CASSSWDRPSGANVLTF. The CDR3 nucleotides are TGTGCCAGCAGCTCCTGGGACCGTCCCTCTGGGGCCAACGTCCTGACTTTC.

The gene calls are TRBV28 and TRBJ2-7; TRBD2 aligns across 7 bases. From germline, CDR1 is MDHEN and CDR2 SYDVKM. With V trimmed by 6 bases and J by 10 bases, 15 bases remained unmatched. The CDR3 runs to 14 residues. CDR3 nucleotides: TGTGCCAGCAGGTTACAGGCAGCGGGACCTCTTCAGTACTTC. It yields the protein CASRLQAAGPLQYF.

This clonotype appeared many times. The CDR3 region is CASSLWVAPSNQPQHF. CDR3 DNA sequence: TGTGCCAGCAGTTTATGGGTAGCCCCTAGCAATCAGCCCCAGCATTTT. This chain links TRBV12-3 or TRBV12-4 with TRBJ1-5, with D unclear. Trimming stripped 2 bases from V and 0 bases from J, with 11 bases between. This CDR3 contains 16 residues.

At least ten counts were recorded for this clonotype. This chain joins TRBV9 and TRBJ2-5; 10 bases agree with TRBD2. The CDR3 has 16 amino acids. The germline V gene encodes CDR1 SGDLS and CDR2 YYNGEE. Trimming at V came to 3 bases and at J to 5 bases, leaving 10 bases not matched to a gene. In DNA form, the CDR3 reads TGTGCCAGCAGCGAGGGGACACTAGCGGGAAGGGAGACCCAGTACTTC. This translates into CASSEGTLAGRETQYF.

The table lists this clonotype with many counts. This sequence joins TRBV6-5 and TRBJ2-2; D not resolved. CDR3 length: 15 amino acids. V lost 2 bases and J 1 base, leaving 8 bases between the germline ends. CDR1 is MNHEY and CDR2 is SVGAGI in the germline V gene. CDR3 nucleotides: TGTGCCAGCAGTTACCGGGCGGAGAACACCGGGGAGCTGTTTTTT. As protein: CASSYRAENTGELFF.